The T cell receptor (beta chain) described here comes from a study of identical twins. Template switching introduced a universal primer site, and the cDNA bore unique molecular identifiers. TCRdb itself ran the 5' RACE reads through MiXCR, one entry per CDR3 protein. Among roughly 150,000 distinct CDR3 sequences, under 4.5% were seen once, and the ten largest hold around 8%. Every donor was a healthy Caucasian. Notes on the study in general: The conclusions drew on cross-sectional statistical analysis instead of tracking the same donors.

This clonotype was recorded at least ten times. Its specificity is not known. The sequenced sample was memory T cells sorted from blood. The TCR comes from a man between 18 and 29 years old in good health.

CDR3 bases: TGCGCCAGCAGCCTGACTAGCGGGAGATCCGGGGAGCTGTTTTTT. This sequence encodes CASSLTSGRSGELFF. The chain joins TRBV5-1 to TRBJ2-2; 12 nucleotides line up with TRBD2. V lost 4 bases and J lost 6; bases outside the gene matches: 4. CDR1 and CDR2 (germline): SGHRS, YFSETQ. The CDR3 has 15 residues.